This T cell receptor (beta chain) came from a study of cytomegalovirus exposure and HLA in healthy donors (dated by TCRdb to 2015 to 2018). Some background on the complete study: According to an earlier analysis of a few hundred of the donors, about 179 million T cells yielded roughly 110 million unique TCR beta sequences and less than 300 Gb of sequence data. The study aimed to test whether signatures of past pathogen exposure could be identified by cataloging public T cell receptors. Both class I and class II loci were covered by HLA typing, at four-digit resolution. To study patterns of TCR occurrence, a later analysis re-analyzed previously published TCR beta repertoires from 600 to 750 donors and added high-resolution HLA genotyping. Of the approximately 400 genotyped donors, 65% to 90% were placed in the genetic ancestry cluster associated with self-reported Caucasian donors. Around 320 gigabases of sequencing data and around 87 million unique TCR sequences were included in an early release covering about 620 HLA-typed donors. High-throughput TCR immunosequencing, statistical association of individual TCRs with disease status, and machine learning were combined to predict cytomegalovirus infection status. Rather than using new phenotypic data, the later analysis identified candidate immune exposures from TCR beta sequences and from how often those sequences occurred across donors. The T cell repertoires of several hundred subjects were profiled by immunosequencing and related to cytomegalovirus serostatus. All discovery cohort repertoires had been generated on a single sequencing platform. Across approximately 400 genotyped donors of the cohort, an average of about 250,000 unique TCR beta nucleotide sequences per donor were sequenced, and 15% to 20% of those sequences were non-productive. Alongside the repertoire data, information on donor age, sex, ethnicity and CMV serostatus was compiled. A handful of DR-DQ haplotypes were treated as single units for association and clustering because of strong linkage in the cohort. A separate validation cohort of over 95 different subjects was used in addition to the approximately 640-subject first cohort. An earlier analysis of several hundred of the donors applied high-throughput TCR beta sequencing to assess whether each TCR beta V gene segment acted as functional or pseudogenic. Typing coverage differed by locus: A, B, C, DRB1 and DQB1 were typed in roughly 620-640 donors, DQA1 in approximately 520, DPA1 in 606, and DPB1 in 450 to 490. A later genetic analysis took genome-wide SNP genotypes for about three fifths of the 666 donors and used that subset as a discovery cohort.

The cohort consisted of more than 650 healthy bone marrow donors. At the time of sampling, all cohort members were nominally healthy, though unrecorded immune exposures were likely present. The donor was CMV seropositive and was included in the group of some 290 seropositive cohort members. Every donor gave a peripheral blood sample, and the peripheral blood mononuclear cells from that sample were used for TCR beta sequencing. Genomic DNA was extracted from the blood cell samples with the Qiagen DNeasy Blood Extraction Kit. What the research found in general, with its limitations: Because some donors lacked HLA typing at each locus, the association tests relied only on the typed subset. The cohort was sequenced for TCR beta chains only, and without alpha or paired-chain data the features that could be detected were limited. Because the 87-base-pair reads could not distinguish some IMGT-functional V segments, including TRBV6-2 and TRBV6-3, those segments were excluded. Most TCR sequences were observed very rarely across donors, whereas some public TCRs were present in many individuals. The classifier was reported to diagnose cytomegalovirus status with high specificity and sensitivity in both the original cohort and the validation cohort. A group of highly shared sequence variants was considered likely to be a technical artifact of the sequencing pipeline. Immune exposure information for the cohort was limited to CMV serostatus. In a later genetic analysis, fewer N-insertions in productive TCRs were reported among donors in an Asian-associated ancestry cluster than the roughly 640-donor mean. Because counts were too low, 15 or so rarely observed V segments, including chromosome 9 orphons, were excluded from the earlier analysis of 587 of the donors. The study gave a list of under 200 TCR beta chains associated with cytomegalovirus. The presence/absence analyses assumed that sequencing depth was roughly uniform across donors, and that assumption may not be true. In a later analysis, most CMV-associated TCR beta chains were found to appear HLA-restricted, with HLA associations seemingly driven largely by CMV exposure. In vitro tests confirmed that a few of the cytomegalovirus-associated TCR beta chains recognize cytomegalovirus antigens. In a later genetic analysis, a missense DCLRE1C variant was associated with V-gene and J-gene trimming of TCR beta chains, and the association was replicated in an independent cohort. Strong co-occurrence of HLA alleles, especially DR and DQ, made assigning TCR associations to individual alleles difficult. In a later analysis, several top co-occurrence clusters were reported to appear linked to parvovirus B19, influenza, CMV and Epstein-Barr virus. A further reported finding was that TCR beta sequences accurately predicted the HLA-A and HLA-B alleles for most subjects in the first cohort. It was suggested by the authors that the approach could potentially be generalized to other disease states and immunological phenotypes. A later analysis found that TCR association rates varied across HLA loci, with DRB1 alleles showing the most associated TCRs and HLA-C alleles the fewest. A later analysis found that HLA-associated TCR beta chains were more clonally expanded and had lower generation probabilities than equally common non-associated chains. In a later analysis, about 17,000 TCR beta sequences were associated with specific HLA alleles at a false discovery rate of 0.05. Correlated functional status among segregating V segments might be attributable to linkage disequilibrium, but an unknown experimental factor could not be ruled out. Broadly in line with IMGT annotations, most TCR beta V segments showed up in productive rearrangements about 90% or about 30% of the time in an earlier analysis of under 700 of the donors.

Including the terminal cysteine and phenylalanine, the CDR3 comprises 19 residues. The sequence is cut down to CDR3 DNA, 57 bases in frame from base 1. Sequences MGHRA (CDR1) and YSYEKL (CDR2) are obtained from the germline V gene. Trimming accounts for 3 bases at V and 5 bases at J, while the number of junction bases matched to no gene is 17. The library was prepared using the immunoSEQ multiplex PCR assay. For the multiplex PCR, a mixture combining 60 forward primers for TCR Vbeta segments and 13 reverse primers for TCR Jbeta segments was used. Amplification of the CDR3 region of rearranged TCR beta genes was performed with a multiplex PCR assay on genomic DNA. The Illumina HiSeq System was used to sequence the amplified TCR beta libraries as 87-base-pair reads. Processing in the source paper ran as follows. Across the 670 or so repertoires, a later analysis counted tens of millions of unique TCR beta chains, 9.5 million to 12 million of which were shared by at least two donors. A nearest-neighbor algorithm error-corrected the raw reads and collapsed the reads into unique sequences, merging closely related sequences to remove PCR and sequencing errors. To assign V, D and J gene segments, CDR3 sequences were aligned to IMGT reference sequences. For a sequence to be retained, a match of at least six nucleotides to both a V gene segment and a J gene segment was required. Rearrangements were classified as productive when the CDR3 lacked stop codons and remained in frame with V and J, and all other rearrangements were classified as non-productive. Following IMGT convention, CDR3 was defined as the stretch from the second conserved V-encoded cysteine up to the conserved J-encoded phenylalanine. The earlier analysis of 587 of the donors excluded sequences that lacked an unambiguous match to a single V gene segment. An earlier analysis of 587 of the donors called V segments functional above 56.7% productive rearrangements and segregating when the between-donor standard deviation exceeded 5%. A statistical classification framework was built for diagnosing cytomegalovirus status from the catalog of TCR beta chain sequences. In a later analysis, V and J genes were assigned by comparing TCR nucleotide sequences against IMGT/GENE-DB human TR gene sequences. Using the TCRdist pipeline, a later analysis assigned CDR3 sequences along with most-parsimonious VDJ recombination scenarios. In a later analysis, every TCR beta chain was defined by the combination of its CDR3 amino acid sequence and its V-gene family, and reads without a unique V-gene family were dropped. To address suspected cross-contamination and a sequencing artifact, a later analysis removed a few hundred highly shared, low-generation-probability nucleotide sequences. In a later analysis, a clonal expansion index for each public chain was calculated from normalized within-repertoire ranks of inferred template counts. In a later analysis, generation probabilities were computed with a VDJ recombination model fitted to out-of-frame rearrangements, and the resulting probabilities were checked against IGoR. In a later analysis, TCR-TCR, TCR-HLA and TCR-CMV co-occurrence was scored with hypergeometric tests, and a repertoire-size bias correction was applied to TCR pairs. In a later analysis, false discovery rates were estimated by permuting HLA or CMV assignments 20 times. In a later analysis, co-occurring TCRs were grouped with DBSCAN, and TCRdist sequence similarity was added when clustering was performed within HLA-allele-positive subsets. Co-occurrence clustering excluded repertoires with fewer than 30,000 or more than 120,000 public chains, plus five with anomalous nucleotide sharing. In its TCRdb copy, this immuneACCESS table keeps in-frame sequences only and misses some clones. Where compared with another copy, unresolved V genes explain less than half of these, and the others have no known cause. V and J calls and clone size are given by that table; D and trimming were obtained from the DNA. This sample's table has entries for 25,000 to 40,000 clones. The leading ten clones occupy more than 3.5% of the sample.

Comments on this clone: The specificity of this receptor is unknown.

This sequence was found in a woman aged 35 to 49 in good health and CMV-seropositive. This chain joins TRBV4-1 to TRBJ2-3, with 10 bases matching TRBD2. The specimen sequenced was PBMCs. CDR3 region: CASSQPGSASGSGVDTQYF. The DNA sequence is TGCGCCAGCAGCCAGCCTGGGTCTGCTAGCGGGAGCGGAGTAGATACGCAGTATTTT.